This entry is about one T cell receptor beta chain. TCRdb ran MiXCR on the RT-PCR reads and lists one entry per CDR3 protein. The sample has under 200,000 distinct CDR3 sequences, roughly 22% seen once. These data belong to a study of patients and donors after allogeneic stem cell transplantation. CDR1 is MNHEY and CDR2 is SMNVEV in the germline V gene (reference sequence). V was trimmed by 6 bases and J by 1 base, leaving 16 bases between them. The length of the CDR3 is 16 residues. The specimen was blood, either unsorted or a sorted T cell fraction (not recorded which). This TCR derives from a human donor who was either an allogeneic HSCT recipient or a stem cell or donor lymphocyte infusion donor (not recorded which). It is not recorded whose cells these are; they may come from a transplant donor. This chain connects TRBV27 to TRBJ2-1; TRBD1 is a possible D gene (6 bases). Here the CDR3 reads CASSRIWGRSYNEQFF. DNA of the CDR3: TGTGCCAGCAGCCGTATTTGGGGGCGATCCTACAATGAGCAGTTCTTC.